This T cell receptor beta chain emerged from a study of shared clonotypes between healthy human individuals. Study as a whole: Sampling drew on donors who were a couple of women and a few men aged 18 to 49.

Terminally differentiated effector memory CD45RA+ cells were excluded by CCR7 positive selection of CD45RO-negative cells. Regarding the study as a whole: Sampling used blood alone; tissue repertoires probably differ. Larger estimated richness was generally seen in naive subsets than in memory subsets.

Germline V gene sequence: CDR1 SGHDN, CDR2 FVKESK. The CDR3 is 18 residues long. Trimming cost V 0 bases and J 2 bases; bases outside gene matches: 8. To note about this clone: Antigen specificity is unknown.

Data came from immunoSEQ multiplex PCR; TCRdb stores just in-frame clones and leaves some out. The sample gives 500,000 to 700,000 clones, 85% to 95% of which show up once; approximately 0.11% is in the top ten. Sequenced: naive CD8+ T cells sorted from blood. J is TRBJ2-5 and V is TRBV14; 11 nucleotides line up with TRBD2. The clonotype originates from a woman in her twenties or thirties in good health. In DNA, the CDR3 is TGTGCCAGCAGCCAAGAAGAGTTTTGGACTAGCGGGCAAGAGACCCAGTACTTC. This codes for CASSQEEFWTSGQETQYF.